This record covers a single T cell receptor (beta chain). Its antigen is undetermined. The repertoire was sequenced with immunoSEQ multiplex PCR; TCRdb's copy has only in-frame clones and lacks some. The sample shows approximately 100,000 clones, just over 90% of them seen only once. The record originates from a study of OX40 agonist ivuxolimab in advanced cancers. Study-wide results and caveats: Blood T cells, both CD4+ and CD8+, expanded clonally by week 6 at 0.1 to 3.0 mg/kg.

The germline CDR1 and CDR2 sequences are MDHEN and SYDVKM. CDR3 length: 14 residues. With V trimmed by 5 bases and J by 2 bases, 5 bases remained unmatched. This TCR was recovered from an adult with an advanced solid tumor such as melanoma, head and neck, liver or kidney cancer. This material consisted of CD4+ or CD8+ T cells sorted from blood, taken in a trial of the OX40 agonist ivuxolimab. The chain couples TRBV28 to TRBJ2-7, with TRBD2 matching 8 bases. In DNA, the CDR3 is TGTGCCAGCAGTCTCCTAGCGGGCGCCTACGAGCAGTACTTC. It translates to CASSLLAGAYEQYF.